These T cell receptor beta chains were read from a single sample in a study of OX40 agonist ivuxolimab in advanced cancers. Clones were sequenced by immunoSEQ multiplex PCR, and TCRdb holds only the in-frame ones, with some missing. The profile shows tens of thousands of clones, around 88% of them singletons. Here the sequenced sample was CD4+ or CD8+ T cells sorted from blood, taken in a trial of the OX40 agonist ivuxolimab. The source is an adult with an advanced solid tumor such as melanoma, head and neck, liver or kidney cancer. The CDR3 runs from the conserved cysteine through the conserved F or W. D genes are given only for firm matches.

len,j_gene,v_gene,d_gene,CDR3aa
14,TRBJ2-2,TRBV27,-,CASSWGGGTGELFF
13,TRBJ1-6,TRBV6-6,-,CASKGQGDSPLHF
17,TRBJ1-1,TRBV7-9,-,CASSLSLGLMMNTEAFF
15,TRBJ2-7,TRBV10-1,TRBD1,CASSDGQGASYEQYF
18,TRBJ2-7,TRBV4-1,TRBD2,CASSLFGLAGGLPYEQYF
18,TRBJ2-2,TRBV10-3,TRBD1,CAISESKWTGGAGGELFF
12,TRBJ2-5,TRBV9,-,CASSSRGETQYF
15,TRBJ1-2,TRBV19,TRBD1,CASSRLDRENYGYTF
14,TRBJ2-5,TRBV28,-,CASSGYGQQETQYF
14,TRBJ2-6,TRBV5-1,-,CASSSAIGANVLTF
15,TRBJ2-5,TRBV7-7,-,CASSLGGAEQETQYF
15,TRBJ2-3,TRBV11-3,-,CASSKNIGNSDTQYF
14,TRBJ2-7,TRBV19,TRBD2,CASSTGLVSYEQYF
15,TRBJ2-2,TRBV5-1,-,CASSPRTENTGELFF
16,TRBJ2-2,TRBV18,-,CASSPQSGGNTGELFF
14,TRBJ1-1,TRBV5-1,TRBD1,CASSSGQGNTEAFF
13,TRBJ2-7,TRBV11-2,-,CASSSINYYEQYF
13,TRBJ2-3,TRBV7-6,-,CASSLVGVDTQYF
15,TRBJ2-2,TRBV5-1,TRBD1,CASSSRTGDTGELFF
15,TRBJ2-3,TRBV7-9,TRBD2,CASSFRREGTDTQYF
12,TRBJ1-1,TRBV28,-,CASSFYRGEAFF
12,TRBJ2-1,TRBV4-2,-,CASSQDTDEQFF
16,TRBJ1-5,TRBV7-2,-,CASSPSAGAGRQPQHF
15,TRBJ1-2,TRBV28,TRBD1,CASSPGTGADYGYTF
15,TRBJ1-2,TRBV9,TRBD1,CASSAGDRRNYGYTF
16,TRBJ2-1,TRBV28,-,CASSSGGGQARNEQFF
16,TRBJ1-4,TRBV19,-,CASSPPLGQTNEKLFF
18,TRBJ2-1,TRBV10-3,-,CAISEGWAGPRGYNEQFF
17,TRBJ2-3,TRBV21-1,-,CASSILREGPVTYTQYF
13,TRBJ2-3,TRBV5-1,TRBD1,CASKETGGDTQYF
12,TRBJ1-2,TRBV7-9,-,CASSPEGYGYTF
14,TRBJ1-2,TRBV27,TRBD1,CASSFQGAENGYTF
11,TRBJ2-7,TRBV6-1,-,CATLRRFEQYF
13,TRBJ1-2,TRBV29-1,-,CSVKVRGFYGYTF
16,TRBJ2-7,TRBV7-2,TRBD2,CASSPTSGSSGSEQYF
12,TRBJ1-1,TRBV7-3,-,CASSPGVTEAFF
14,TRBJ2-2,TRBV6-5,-,CASNPQGNTGELFF
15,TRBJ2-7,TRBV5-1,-,CASRKMTGEGYEQYF